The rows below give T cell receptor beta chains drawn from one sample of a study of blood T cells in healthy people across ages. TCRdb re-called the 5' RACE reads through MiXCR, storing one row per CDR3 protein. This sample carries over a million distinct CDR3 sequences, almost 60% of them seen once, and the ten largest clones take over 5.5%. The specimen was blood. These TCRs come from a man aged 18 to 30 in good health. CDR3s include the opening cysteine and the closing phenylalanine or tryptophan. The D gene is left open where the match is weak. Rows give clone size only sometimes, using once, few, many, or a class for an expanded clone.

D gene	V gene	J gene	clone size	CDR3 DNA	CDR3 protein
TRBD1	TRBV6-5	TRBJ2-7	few	TGTGCCAGCAGCCCCAGGGGGCAATCGGACGAGCAGTACTTC	CASSPRGQSDEQYF
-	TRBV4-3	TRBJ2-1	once	TGCGCCAGCAGCCAAGGAGAACTTCTTGAGCAGTTCTTC	CASSQGELLEQFF
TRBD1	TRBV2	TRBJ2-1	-	TGTGCCAGCAAAAGGACAGGGGGCGAAAATGAGCAGTTCTTC	CASKRTGGENEQFF
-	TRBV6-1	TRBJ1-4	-	TGTGCCAGCAGTGTATGGAAGACTAATGAAAAACTGTTTTTT	CASSVWKTNEKLFF
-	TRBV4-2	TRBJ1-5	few	TGTGCCAGCAGCCAAGTACGGAGTGGGGGCAGAAGCAATCAGCCCCAGCATTTT	CASSQVRSGGRSNQPQHF
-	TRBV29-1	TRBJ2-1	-	TGCAGCCCACAGTTAGTGAGCTCCTACAATGAGCAGTTCTTC	CSPQLVSSYNEQFF
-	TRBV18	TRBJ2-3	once	TGTGCCAGCTCACCTACGCTACCGAATAGTAGGGATACGCAGTATTTT	CASSPTLPNSRDTQYF
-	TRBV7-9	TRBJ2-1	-	TGTGCCAGCAGCTCCACCTTGGGCTACTCCTACAATGAGCAGTTCTTC	CASSSTLGYSYNEQFF
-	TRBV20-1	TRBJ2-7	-	TGCAGTGCTATCCTCCGGCTATCCTACGAGCAGTACTTC	CSAILRLSYEQYF
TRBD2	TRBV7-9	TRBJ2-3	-	TGTGCCAGCATTCCGCGACTAGCGGGAGTCACAGATACGCAGTATTTT	CASIPRLAGVTDTQYF
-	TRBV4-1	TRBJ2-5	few	TGCGCCAGCAGCCAAGAGGAGGGCCAAGAGACCCAGTACTTC	CASSQEEGQETQYF
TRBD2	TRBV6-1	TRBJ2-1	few	TGTGCCAGCAGTGAAGCACTAGCGGGAGGCGGTAATGAGCAGTTCTTC	CASSEALAGGGNEQFF
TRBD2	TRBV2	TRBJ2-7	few	TGTGCCAGCAGTGACCAGGTTCTAGCGGGAGTTTACGAGCAGTACTTC	CASSDQVLAGVYEQYF
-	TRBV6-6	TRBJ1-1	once	TGTGCCAGCAGTTACTGGGTCAACACTGAAGCTTTCTTT	CASSYWVNTEAFF
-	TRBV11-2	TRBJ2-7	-	TGTGCCAGCAGCGGCTGGATGGTCCACGAGCAGTACTTC	CASSGWMVHEQYF
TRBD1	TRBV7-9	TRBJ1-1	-	TGTGCCAGCAGCTTATTAAGGACAGGTTTGAGAGGCACTAAAGCTTTCTTT	CASSLLRTGLRGTKAFF
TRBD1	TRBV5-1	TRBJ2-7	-	TGCGCCAGCAGCTTAACCGGGACAGGGGCCACCTACGAGCAGTACTTC	CASSLTGTGATYEQYF
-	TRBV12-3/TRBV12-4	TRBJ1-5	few	TGTGCCAGCAGTCCTACGGGGGGCAGGGAAAAGAATCAGCCCCAGCATTTT	CASSPTGGREKNQPQHF
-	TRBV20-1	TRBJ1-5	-	TGCAGTGCTAGCGCCCCTGGGGGGGACATCTATCAGCCCCAGCATTTT	CSASAPGGDIYQPQHF
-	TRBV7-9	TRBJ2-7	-	TGTGCCAGCAGGTCAGCGGGTAACTACGAGCAGTACTTC	CASRSAGNYEQYF
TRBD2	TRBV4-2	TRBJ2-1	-	TGTGCCAGCAGCCTTAGCGGGGGGGCTCTGAATGAGCAGTTCTTC	CASSLSGGALNEQFF
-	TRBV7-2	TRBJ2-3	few	TGTGCCAGCAGCCCGCGGGCGGGGCACACAGATACGCAGTATTTT	CASSPRAGHTDTQYF
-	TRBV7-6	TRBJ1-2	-	TGTGCCAGCAGCCCGGACACGGTGACTGGCTACACCTTC	CASSPDTVTGYTF
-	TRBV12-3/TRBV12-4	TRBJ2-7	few	TGTGCCAGCAGTTCGAACATCGACCAGTACGAGCAGTACTTC	CASSSNIDQYEQYF
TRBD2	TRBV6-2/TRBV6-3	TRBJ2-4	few	TGTGCCGTCGGGACTAGCGGAAACATTCAGTACTTC	CAVGTSGNIQYF
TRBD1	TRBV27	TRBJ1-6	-	TGTGCCAGCAGTTTACACAAGACAGGGTATCCACCCCTCCACTTT	CASSLHKTGYPPLHF
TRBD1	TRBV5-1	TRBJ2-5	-	TGCGCCAGCAGCACCGGGACAGGGAACAATGAGCAGTACTTC	CASSTGTGNNEQYF
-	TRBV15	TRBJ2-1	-	TGTGCCACCGGTCTGGTCGTGTCCTACAATGAGCAGTTCTTC	CATGLVVSYNEQFF
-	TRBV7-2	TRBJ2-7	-	TGTGCCAGCAGCTTAGCAGCGACACTTTCCTACGAGCAGTACTTC	CASSLAATLSYEQYF
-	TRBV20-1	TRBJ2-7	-	TGCAGTGCTAGAGATCACGCGGTTGGAAACGAGCAGTACTTC	CSARDHAVGNEQYF
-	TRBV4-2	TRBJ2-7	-	TGTGCCAGCAGCCAAGAAGGGGGAGACAGCCCTTACGAGCAGTACTTC	CASSQEGGDSPYEQYF
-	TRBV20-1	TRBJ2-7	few	TGCAGTGCTAGCCGGGACACTAACTCCTACGAGCAGTACTTC	CSASRDTNSYEQYF
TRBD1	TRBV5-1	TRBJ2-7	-	TGCGCCAGCAGCCCTCCGGACAGGCTATTCTACGAGCAGTACTTC	CASSPPDRLFYEQYF
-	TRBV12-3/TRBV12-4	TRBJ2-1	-	TGTGCCAGCAGTCCCCCCGAGAGCAATGAGCAGTTCTTC	CASSPPESNEQFF
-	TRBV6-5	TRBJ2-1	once	TGTGCCAGCAGTTACTCGTCCAGTAGCCACAGTGAGCAGTTCTTC	CASSYSSSSHSEQFF
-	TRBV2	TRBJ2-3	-	TGTGCCAGCAGTGAATCGGCAGGGGCCACAGATACGCAGTATTTT	CASSESAGATDTQYF
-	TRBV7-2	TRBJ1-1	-	TGTGCCAGCAGCTTGTACATGAACACTGAAGCTTTCTTT	CASSLYMNTEAFF
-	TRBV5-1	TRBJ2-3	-	TGCGCCAGCAGCTTTGGAAGTCTGACGAGCACAGATACGCAGTATTTT	CASSFGSLTSTDTQYF
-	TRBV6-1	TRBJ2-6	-	TGTGCCAGCAGCCAAATGGGATCAATCCGATCTGGGGCCAACGTCCTGACTTTC	CASSQMGSIRSGANVLTF
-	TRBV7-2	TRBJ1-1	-	TGTGCCAGCGCGAAGGGGTACGCTGAAGCTTTCTTT	CASAKGYAEAFF
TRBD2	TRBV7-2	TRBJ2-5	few	TGTGCCAGCAGCTTAGCGCTCACAGCGGGGGAGCAGTACTTC	CASSLALTAGEQYF
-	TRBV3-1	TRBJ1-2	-	TGTGCCAGCAGCCAAGAGGTAGGGTCCTATGGCTACACCTTC	CASSQEVGSYGYTF
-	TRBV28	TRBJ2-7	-	TGTGCCAGCAGGATGTCAGGGCCGTCCTACGAGCAGTACTTC	CASRMSGPSYEQYF
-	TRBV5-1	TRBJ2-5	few	TGCGCCAGCAGCTTAACAGAAGTATCGTACCAAGAGACCCAGTACTTC	CASSLTEVSYQETQYF
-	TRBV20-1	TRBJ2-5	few	TGCAGTGCTAGAGACGTGGGGACCCAGTACTTC	CSARDVGTQYF
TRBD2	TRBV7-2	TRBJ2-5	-	TGTGCCAGCAGGGTAGCGGGGGTGGGGACCCAGTACTTC	CASRVAGVGTQYF
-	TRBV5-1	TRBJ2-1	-	TGCGCCAGCAGCCTTTTGGGGGCGCACAATGAGCAGTTCTTC	CASSLLGAHNEQFF
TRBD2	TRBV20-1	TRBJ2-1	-	TGCAGTGCTAGTAGCGGGGATCGGGATGAGCAGTTCTTC	CSASSGDRDEQFF
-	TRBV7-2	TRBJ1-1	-	TGTACCAGCAGCCCAGGGAAGGCTAACACTGAAGCTTTCTTT	CTSSPGKANTEAFF
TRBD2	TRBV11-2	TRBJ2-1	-	TGTGCCAGCGTCGCTAGCGGGACGGCTGAGCAGTTCTTC	CASVASGTAEQFF
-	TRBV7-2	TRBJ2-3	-	TGTGCCAGCAGACAGCACAAAAGCACAGATACGCAGTATTTT	CASRQHKSTDTQYF
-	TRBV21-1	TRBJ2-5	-	TGTGCCAGCAGCCAAAAGGCTTGTCGACTGCAACAAGAGACCCAGTACTTC	CASSQKACRLQQETQYF
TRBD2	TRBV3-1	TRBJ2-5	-	TGTGCCAGCAGCCAAGCCGGGACTAGCGGGAGCGCGCAGTACTTC	CASSQAGTSGSAQYF
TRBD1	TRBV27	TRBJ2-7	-	TGTGCCAGCAGTTCCACGACAGGGGTAACCTACAATGAGCAGTACTTC	CASSSTTGVTYNEQYF